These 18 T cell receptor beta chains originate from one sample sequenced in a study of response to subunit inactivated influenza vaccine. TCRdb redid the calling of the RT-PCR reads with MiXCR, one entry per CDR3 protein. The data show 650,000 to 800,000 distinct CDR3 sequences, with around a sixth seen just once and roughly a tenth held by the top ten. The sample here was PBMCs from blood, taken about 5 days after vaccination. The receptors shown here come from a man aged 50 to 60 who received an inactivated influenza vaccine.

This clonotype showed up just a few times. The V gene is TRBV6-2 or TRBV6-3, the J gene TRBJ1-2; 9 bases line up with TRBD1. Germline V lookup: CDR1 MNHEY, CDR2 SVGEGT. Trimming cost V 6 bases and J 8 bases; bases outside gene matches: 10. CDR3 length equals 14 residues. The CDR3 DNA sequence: TGTGCCAGCAGGGGAACAGGGGGCGGTCAAGGCTACACCTTC. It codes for CASRGTGGGQGYTF.

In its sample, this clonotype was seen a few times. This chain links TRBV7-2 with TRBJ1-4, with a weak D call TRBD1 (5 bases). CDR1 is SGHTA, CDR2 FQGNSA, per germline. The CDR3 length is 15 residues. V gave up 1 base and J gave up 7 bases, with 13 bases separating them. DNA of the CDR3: TGTGCCAGCAGCTTAGGGCAGGGAGGGCGTGAAAAACTGTTTTTT. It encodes CASSLGQGGREKLFF.

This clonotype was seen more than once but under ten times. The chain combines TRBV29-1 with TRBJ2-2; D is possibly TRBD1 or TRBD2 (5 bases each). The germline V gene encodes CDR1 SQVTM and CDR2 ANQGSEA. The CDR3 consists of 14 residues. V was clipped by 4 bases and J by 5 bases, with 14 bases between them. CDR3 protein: CSVVTGRRTGELFF. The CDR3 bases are TGCAGCGTTGTAACGGGACGTAGAACCGGGGAGCTGTTTTTT.

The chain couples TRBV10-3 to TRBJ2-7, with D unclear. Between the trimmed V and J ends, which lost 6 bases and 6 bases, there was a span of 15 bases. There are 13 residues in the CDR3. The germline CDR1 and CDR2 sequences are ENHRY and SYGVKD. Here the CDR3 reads CAISTTTVLEQYF. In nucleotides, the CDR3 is TGTGCCATCAGCACCACGACGGTCCTCGAGCAGTACTTC.

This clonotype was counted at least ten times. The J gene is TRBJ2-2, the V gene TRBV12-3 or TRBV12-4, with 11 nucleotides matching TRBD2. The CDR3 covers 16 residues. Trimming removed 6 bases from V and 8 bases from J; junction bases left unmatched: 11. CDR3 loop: CASSPLAGVLSGELFF. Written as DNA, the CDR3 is TGTGCCAGCAGCCCACTAGCGGGGGTGCTTTCTGGGGAGCTGTTTTTT.

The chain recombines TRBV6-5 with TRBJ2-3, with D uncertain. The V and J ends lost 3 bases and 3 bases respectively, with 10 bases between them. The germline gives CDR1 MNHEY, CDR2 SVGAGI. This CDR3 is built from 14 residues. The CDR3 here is CASSYLVGTDTQYF. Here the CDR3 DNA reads TGTGCCAGCAGTTATTTAGTGGGAACAGATACGCAGTATTTT.

CDR3 sequence reads: CASSPFRFRGNYGYTF. The CDR3 bases are TGTGCCAGCAGTCCCTTTCGATTCAGGGGAAACTATGGCTACACCTTC. J is TRBJ1-2 and V is TRBV12-3 or TRBV12-4; weak D call: TRBD1 (6 bases). V gave up 5 bases and J gave up 2 bases, with 18 bases separating them. The CDR3 has 16 amino acids.

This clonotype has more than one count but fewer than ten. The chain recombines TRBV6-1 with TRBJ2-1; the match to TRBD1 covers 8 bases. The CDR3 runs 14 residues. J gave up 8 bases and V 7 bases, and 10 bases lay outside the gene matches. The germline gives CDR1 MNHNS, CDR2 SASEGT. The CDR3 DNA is TGTGCCAGCACCCCGGACAGGGTTGCATATGAGCAGTTCTTC. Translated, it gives CASTPDRVAYEQFF.

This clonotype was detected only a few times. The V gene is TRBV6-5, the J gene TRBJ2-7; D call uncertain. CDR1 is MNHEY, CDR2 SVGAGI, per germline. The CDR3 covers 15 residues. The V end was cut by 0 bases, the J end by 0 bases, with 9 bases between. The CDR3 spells CASSYSPGRSYEQYF. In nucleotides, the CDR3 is TGTGCCAGCAGTTACTCGCCCGGGCGCTCCTACGAGCAGTACTTC.

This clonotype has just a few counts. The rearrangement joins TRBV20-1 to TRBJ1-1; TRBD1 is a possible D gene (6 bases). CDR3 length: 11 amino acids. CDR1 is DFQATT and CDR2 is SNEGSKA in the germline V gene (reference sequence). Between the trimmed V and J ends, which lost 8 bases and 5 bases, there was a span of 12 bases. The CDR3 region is CSPLRGTEAFF. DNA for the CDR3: TGCAGTCCTTTGAGGGGGACTGAAGCTTTCTTT.

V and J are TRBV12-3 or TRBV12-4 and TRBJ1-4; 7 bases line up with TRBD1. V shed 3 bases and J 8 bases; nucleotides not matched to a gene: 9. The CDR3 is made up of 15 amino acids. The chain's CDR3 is CASSFRRQGSEKLFF. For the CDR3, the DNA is TGTGCCAGCAGTTTCCGCCGACAGGGAAGCGAAAAACTGTTTTTT.

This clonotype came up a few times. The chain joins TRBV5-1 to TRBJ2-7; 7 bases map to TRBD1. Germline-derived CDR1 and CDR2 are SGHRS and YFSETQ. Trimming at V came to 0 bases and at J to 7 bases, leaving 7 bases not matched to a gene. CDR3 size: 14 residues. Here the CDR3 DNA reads TGCGCCAGCAGCTTGGAGTACAGGGGCTGGGAGCAGTACTTC. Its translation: CASSLEYRGWEQYF.

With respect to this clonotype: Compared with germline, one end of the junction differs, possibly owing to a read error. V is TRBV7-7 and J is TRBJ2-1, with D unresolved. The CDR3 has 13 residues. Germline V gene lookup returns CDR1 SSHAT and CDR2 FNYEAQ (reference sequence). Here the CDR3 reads CASSLAVENEQFF. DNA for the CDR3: TGTGCTAGCAGCTTAGCCGTTGAGAATGAGCAGTTCTTC. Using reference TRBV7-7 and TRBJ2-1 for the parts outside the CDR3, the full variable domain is GAGVSQSPRYKVTKRGQDVTLRCDPISSHATLYWYQQALGQGPEFLTYFNYEAQPDKSGLPSDRFSAERPEGSISTLTIQRTEQRDSAMYRCASSLAVENEQFFGPGTRLTVL.

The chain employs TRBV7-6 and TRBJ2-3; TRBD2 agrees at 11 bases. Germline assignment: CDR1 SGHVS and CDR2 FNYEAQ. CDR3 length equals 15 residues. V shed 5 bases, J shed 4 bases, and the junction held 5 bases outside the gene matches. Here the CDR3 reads CASSLTSGGSDTQYF. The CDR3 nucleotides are TGTGCCAGCAGCCTAACTAGCGGGGGTTCAGATACGCAGTATTTT.

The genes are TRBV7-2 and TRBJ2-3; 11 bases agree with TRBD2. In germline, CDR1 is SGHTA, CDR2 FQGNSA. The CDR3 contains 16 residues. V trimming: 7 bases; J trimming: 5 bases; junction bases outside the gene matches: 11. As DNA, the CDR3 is TGTGCCAGCAACCCCTCCGGACTAGCGGGCCAAGATACGCAGTATTTT. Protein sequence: CASNPSGLAGQDTQYF.

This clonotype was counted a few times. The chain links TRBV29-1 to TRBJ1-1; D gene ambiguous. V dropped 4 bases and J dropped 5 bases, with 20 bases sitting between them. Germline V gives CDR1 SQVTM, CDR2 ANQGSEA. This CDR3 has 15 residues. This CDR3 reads CSVVGLRAMGTEAFF. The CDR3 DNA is TGCAGCGTTGTCGGCCTCCGAGCGATGGGAACTGAAGCTTTCTTT.

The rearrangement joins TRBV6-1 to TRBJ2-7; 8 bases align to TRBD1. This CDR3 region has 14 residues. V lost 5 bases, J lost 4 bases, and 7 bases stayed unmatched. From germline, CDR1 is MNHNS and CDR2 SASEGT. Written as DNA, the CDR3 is TGTGCCAGCAGTAGACAGGGGCTGGGATACGAGCAGTACTTC. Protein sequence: CASSRQGLGYEQYF.

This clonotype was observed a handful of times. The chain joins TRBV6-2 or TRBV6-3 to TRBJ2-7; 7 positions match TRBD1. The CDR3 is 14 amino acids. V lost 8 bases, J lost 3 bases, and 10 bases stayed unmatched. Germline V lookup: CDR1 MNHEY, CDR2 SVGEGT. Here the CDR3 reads CASRSAGGVYEQYF. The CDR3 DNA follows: TGTGCCAGCCGCAGCGCAGGGGGTGTCTACGAGCAGTACTTC.